The sequence of this T cell receptor beta chain was determined in a study of blood T cell repertoires in COVID-19. About the research overall: There were acute and convalescent COVID-19 samples, and they came from the United States, Italy and Spain. T cells, B-cell-depleted T cells, or PBMCs provided the cDNA or gDNA that served as material.

Germline V gene lookup returns CDR1 LNHNV and CDR2 YYDKDF (reference sequence). The CDR3 spans 15 residues. After removal of 2 bases from V and 2 bases from J, the junction contained 4 bases not matched to a gene. It was during active infection that Seattle patients were enrolled and then longitudinally followed. In the original processing: By means of reference gene primer amplification, nucleated cell counts were estimated. The table came from immunoSEQ multiplex PCR; TCRdb's copy has only in-frame clones and leaves some out. The V and J calls and clone size were taken over from that table, and D and trimming were inferred from the DNA. The table includes 130,000 or so clones, 88% detected once.

The sequenced sample consisted of peripheral blood. This rearrangement joins TRBV15 to TRBJ2-7; 9 positions agree with TRBD1. The sequence was collected from a human donor with COVID-19, enrolled during active disease. The donor label of this sample is uncertain. This CDR3 reads CATSRPDRGAYEQYF. The CDR3 coding sequence is TGTGCCACCAGCAGACCAGACAGGGGGGCCTACGAGCAGTACTTC.